Listed below are T cell receptor beta chains from one sample, sequenced in a study of blood T cell repertoires in COVID-19. Assay used: immunoSEQ multiplex PCR; TCRdb lists only in-frame clones, some missing. In the table there are over 90,000 clones, roughly 90% of which are singletons. Material: peripheral blood. The receptors shown here come from a woman aged 45-60 years with COVID-19, enrolled during active disease. The CDR3 runs from the conserved cysteine through the conserved F or W. The order of the fields is D gene, J gene, clone size, V gene, CDR3 protein, CDR3 DNA. The D gene is left open where the match is weak. Where a row states a size, it is once, few, many or the class of an expanded clone; other rows omit it.

TRBD2	TRBJ2-5	NA	TRBV7-9	CASSSQAGLASETQYF	TGTGCCAGCAGTTCCCAAGCGGGACTAGCCAGCGAGACCCAGTACTTC
TRBD2	TRBJ2-7	NA	TRBV6-1	CASSDFSWYVRGYYEQYF	TGTGCCAGCAGTGACTTCAGTTGGTATGTGCGGGGGTACTACGAGCAGTACTTC
TRBD1	TRBJ1-2	NA	TRBV5-8	CASSAWTGAYGYTF	TGTGCCAGCAGCGCCTGGACAGGGGCCTATGGCTACACCTTC
TRBD1	TRBJ1-2	NA	TRBV6-1	CASSESEGASYYGYTF	TGTGCCAGCAGTGAATCGGAGGGGGCTAGTTACTATGGCTACACCTTC
TRBD2	TRBJ2-5	once	TRBV7-2	CASSLVASGGFGSETQYF	TGTGCCAGCAGCTTGGTGGCTAGCGGGGGGTTTGGGTCGGAGACCCAGTACTTC
NA	TRBJ2-1	NA	TRBV5-4	CAGGLTGINEQFF	TGTGCCGGGGGGCTGACAGGGATCAATGAGCAGTTCTTC
TRBD1	TRBJ2-7	NA	TRBV19	CASSISGTGSEQYF	TGTGCCAGTAGTATTTCTGGGACAGGGAGCGAGCAGTACTTC
TRBD1	TRBJ1-1	once	TRBV4-1	CASSGGGGGEAFF	TGCGCCAGCAGCGGAGGGGGCGGTGGTGAAGCTTTCTTT
TRBD2	TRBJ2-1	NA	TRBV6-5	CASSSLAGGQNEQFF	TGTGCCAGCAGCTCCCTAGCGGGGGGGCAGAATGAGCAGTTCTTC
TRBD1	TRBJ2-6	NA	TRBV10-3	CASAPGQGAYGANVLTF	TGTGCCTCCGCGCCGGGACAGGGGGCTTATGGGGCCAACGTCCTGACTTTC
TRBD2	TRBJ2-2	NA	TRBV9	CASGGANTGELFF	TGTGCCAGCGGGGGGGCGAACACCGGGGAGCTGTTTTTT
NA	TRBJ1-1	NA	TRBV5-5	CASIPSGVRVTEAFF	TGTGCCAGCATCCCCAGTGGTGTCAGGGTCACTGAAGCTTTCTTT
TRBD1	TRBJ1-1	NA	TRBV10-3	CATSGTGTEAFF	TGTGCCACCTCCGGGACAGGGACTGAAGCTTTCTTT
TRBD2	TRBJ2-1	NA	TRBV19	CASVPSGGAYNEQFF	TGTGCCAGTGTCCCCTCCGGGGGGGCCTACAATGAGCAGTTCTTC
TRBD1	TRBJ1-5	NA	TRBV5-5	CASSRDRGGQPQHF	TGTGCCAGCAGCCGAGACAGGGGAGGCCAGCCCCAGCATTTT
TRBD1	TRBJ1-2	NA	TRBV6-5	CASSHAGGDYGYTF	TGTGCCAGCAGTCACGCAGGGGGCGACTATGGCTACACCTTC
NA	TRBJ1-1	NA	TRBV7-9	CASSTQGTEAFF	TGTGCCAGCAGCACGCAGGGGACTGAAGCTTTCTTT